A single sample gave rise to the 21 T cell receptor beta chains below, sequenced in a study of blood T cell repertoires in COVID-19. Profiled with immunoSEQ multiplex PCR; TCRdb holds only in-frame clones, not every one. The repertoire holds tens of thousands of clones, 82% seen once, with around 4.1% in the top ten. The sample comprised peripheral blood. Receptors originate from a woman in her sixties with acute or convalescent COVID-19.

This clone was observed a few times. V gene TRBV5-1 combines with J gene TRBJ1-1; D call uncertain. Germline V lookup: CDR1 SGHRS, CDR2 YFSETQ. This CDR3 spans 16 amino acids. Trimming removed 0 bases from V and 1 base from J, with 13 bases in between. The CDR3 reads CASSLGRALRNTEAFF. Here the CDR3 DNA reads TGCGCCAGCAGCTTGGGGAGGGCTCTTCGGAACACTGAAGCTTTCTTT.

The chain couples TRBV2 to TRBJ1-4, with TRBD1 matching over 8 bases. Trimming at V came to 3 bases and at J to 2 bases, leaving 8 bases not matched to a gene. This CDR3 spans 17 amino acids. From germline, CDR1 is SNHLY and CDR2 FYNNEI. The CDR3, as DNA: TGTGCCAGCAGTGATGGCCAGGGGGCTAACACTAATGAAAAACTGTTTTTT. It encodes CASSDGQGANTNEKLFF.

The V gene is TRBV28, the J gene TRBJ1-3; tentative D call: TRBD1 (5 bases). With 3 bases removed from V and 9 bases from J, the gap between germline ends came to 18 bases. Germline lookup yields CDR1 MDHEN and CDR2 SYDVKM. CDR3 length: 15 residues. CDR3: CASSFLGGAGGTIYF. In DNA, the CDR3 is TGTGCCAGCAGTTTTTTGGGAGGGGCCGGTGGCACCATATATTTT.

The gene calls are TRBV24-1 and TRBJ2-1, with 12 bases identical to TRBD2. This CDR3 spans 16 amino acids. Trimming cost V 9 bases and J 4 bases; bases outside gene matches: 9. Germline assignment: CDR1 KGHDR and CDR2 SFDVKD. The CDR3 protein is CATSDRLAGVYNEQFF. DNA of the CDR3: TGTGCCACCTCGGATAGACTAGCGGGGGTTTACAATGAGCAGTTCTTC.

This clone was observed once. The chain joins TRBV7-9 to TRBJ1-3; D gene unclear. This CDR3 comprises 15 residues. Germline-derived CDR1 and CDR2 are SEHNR and FQNEAQ (reference sequence). V lost 7 bases and J 2 bases, leaving 15 bases between the germline ends. CDR3 loop: CASTQLGLTGNTIYF. The CDR3 nucleotides are TGTGCCAGCACACAGCTTGGACTGACTGGAAACACCATATATTTT. Full variable domain (remainder filled in from reference TRBV7-9 and TRBJ1-3): DTGVSQNPRHKITKRGQNVTFRCDPISEHNRLYWYRQTLGQGPEFLTYFQNEAQLEKSRLLSDRFSAERPKGSFSTLEIQRTEQGDSAMYLCASTQLGLTGNTIYFGEGSWLTVV.

This clone was observed a handful of times. The rearrangement links TRBV3-1 (or the pseudogene TRBV3-2) to TRBJ2-6, with TRBD2 as a possible D gene (6 bases). Looked up from germline, CDR1 is LGHDT and CDR2 is YNNKEL (reference sequence). V gave up 1 base and J gave up 0 bases, with 13 bases separating them. CDR3 length: 18 amino acids. The CDR3 coding sequence is TGTGCCAGCAGCCAAGTAGAAGGAGGGTTCTCTGGGGCCAACGTCCTGACTTTC. This sequence encodes CASSQVEGGFSGANVLTF.

The chain employs TRBV5-6 and TRBJ1-6; 8 positions match TRBD1. The V and J ends lost 0 bases and 9 bases, in that order; junction bases with no gene match: 5. The V gene's germline CDR1 is SGHDT and CDR2 YYEEEE. The CDR3 runs 15 residues. CDR3 DNA: TGTGCCAGCAGCTTGGTTGCAGGGGGCAGTTCACCCCTCCACTTT. Its translation is CASSLVAGGSSPLHF.

The gene calls are TRBV6-1 and TRBJ1-2, with D unclear. Per the germline V gene, CDR1 is MNHNS and CDR2 is SASEGT. This CDR3 contains 13 residues. V was pared by 2 bases and J by 8 bases, with 12 bases between. In DNA form, the CDR3 reads TGTGCCAGCAGTGAAAGCCCCGGGAGCGGCTACACCTTC. Translating it yields CASSESPGSGYTF.

V and J are TRBV18 and TRBJ1-1; 7 positions agree with TRBD1. The CDR3 consists of 13 residues. Trimming at V came to 0 bases and at J to 7 bases, leaving 2 bases not matched to a gene. Germline V lookup: CDR1 KGHSH, CDR2 LQKENI. CDR3 sequence: CASSPPGTVEAFF. The CDR3 nucleotides are TGTGCCAGCTCACCACCGGGGACAGTTGAAGCTTTCTTT.

This rearrangement joins TRBV13 to TRBJ2-7; TRBD1 agrees at 7 bases. The germline CDR1 and CDR2 sequences are PRHDT and FYEKMQ (reference sequence). The CDR3 has 14 amino acids. The V and J ends lost 0 bases and 6 bases, in that order; junction bases with no gene match: 5. CDR3 nucleotide sequence: TGTGCCAGCAGCTTAGGGACAGGGATCGTCGAGCAGTACTTC. Translated: CASSLGTGIVEQYF.

A single count supports this clone. The chain joins TRBV6-5 to TRBJ2-3, with D tentatively TRBD2 (6 bases). V was pared by 7 bases and J by 0 bases, with 14 bases between. This CDR3 spans 15 amino acids. Germline CDR1 is MNHEY and CDR2 is SVGAGI. The CDR3 bases are TGTGCCAGCATTCCCCGGGGGACTAGCACAGATACGCAGTATTTT. The encoded protein is CASIPRGTSTDTQYF.

The genes are TRBV30 and TRBJ1-3, with 8 positions matching TRBD1. With 4 bases clipped from V and 4 bases from J, the junction kept 9 bases outside the gene matches. The germline gives CDR1 GTSNPN, CDR2 SVGIG (reference sequence). This CDR3 comprises 15 residues. The DNA of the CDR3 is TGTGCCTGGAATATTCAGGGGGCGCCGGGAAACACCATATATTTT. Its translation: CAWNIQGAPGNTIYF.

The V gene is TRBV6-1, the J gene TRBJ1-1, with 11 bases fitting TRBD1. Germline values: CDR1 MNHNS, CDR2 SASEGT. Trimming took 1 base from V and 1 from J; bases not matched to a gene: 2. The CDR3 covers 16 residues. CDR3 region: CASSEGTGGRNTEAFF. The CDR3 nucleotides are TGTGCCAGCAGTGAAGGGACAGGGGGCCGGAACACTGAAGCTTTCTTT.

This clone was seen only once. The rearrangement links TRBV5-5 to TRBJ1-4; D is uncertain. The V end was cut by 10 bases, the J end by 4 bases, with 8 bases between. Germline assignment: CDR1 SGHKS and CDR2 YYEKEE (reference sequence). This CDR3 has 11 amino acids. This CDR3 is CASGVNEKLFF. As DNA, the CDR3 is TGTGCCTCGGGTGTTAATGAAAAACTGTTTTTT.

The chain couples TRBV13 to TRBJ2-3; TRBD1 aligns across 9 bases. CDR1 and CDR2 (germline): PRHDT, FYEKMQ (reference sequence). CDR3 length equals 15 residues. The V and J ends lost 5 bases and 4 bases, in that order; junction bases with no gene match: 7. The CDR3 protein is CASSPRDREADTQYF. The CDR3 DNA follows: TGTGCCAGCAGCCCCCGGGACAGGGAGGCAGATACGCAGTATTTT. The entire variable domain, with the rest obtained from reference TRBV13 and TRBJ2-3, is as follows: AAGVIQSPRHLIKEKRETATLKCYPIPRHDTVYWYQQGPGQDPQFLISFYEKMQSDKGSIPDRFSAQQFSDYHSELNMSSLELGDSALYFCASSPRDREADTQYFGPGTRLTVL.

The chain has TRBV6-5 and TRBJ1-1; 8 bases match TRBD1. Trimming removed 2 bases from V and 7 bases from J; junction bases left unmatched: 6. CDR1 is MNHEY, CDR2 SVGAGI, per germline. CDR3 length: 14 residues. DNA for the CDR3: TGTGCCAGCAGTTACAGGCAGGGGGCGGTTGAAGCTTTCTTT. Amino acid sequence: CASSYRQGAVEAFF.

V and J are TRBV25-1 and TRBJ1-5; TRBD1 is a possible D gene (6 bases). The germline gives CDR1 MGHDK, CDR2 SYGVNS. The CDR3 has 13 amino acids. V lost 4 bases, J lost 5 bases, and 9 bases lay in between. Here the CDR3 reads CASSVGGDQPQHF. CDR3 nucleotides: TGTGCCAGCAGTGTAGGGGGAGATCAGCCCCAGCATTTT.

This rearrangement joins TRBV5-1 to TRBJ2-7, with TRBD2 as a possible D gene (6 bases). Per germline, CDR1 SGHRS and CDR2 YFSETQ. V was cut by 2 bases and J by 6 bases, with 15 bases left in between. This CDR3 comprises 14 residues. The CDR3, as DNA: TGCGCCAGCAGCTTAGGGCAGGGAGGAGGCGAGCAGTACTTC. As protein: CASSLGQGGGEQYF.

Only a few counts were recorded for this clone. This sequence joins TRBV18 and TRBJ1-1, with 10 bases aligning to TRBD1. Germline V gene sequence: CDR1 KGHSH, CDR2 LQKENI. V shed 2 bases, J shed 5 bases, and the junction held 2 bases outside the gene matches. The CDR3 has 14 amino acids. CDR3 residues: CASSPDRGRTEAFF. The DNA of the CDR3 is TGTGCCAGCTCACCAGACAGGGGGCGGACTGAAGCTTTCTTT.

The chain carries TRBV2 and TRBJ1-2; 9 bases map to TRBD1. This CDR3 has 13 residues. V gave up 10 bases and J gave up 7 bases; unmatched junction bases: 10. The germline CDR1 and CDR2 sequences are SNHLY and FYNNEI. The CDR3: CAIEGQGLSGYTF. CDR3 nucleotide sequence: TGTGCCATCGAAGGACAGGGGCTCTCTGGCTACACCTTC.

This clone is labeled as medium-sized. This chain links TRBV10-2 with TRBJ2-2, with 14 bases identical to TRBD2. This CDR3 is built from 16 residues. With V trimmed by 7 bases and J by 5 bases, 6 bases remained unmatched. Germline assignment: CDR1 WSHSY and CDR2 SAAADI. CDR3 nucleotide sequence: TGCGCCAGCACTCTGGGACTAGCGGGAGTTACCGGGGAGCTGTTTTTT. Translating gives CASTLGLAGVTGELFF.